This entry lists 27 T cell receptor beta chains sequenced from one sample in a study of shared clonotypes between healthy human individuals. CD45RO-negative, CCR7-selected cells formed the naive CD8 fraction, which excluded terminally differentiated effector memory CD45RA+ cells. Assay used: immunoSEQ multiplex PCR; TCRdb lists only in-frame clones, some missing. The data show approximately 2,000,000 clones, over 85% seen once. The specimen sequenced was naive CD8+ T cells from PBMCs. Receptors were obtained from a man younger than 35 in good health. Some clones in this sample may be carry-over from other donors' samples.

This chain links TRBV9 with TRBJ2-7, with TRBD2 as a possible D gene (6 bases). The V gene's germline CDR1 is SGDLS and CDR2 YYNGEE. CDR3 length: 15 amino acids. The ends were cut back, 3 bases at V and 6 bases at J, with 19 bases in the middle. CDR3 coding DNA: TGTGCCAGCAGCGCTGGATTAGGGAGGTTTTCCGAGCAGTACTTC. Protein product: CASSAGLGRFSEQYF.

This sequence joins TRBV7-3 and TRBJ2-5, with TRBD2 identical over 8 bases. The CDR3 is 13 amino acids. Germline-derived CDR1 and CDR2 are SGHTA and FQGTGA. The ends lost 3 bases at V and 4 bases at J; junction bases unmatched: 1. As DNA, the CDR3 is TGTGCCAGCAGCTTTCGGGGGGGAGAGACCCAGTACTTC. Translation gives CASSFRGGETQYF.

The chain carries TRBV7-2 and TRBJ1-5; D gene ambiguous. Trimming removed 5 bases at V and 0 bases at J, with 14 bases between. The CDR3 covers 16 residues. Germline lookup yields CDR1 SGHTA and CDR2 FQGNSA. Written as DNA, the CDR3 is TGTGCCAGCAGCCCCCGTCGGCCCCATAGCAATCAGCCCCAGCATTTT. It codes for CASSPRRPHSNQPQHF.

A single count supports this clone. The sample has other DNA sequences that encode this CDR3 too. The DNA for the CDR3 is TGTGCCAGCAGTTTGACAGGGGGCGGCACTGAAGCTTTCTTT. The encoded protein is CASSLTGGGTEAFF. This chain links TRBV28 with TRBJ1-1, with 10 bases that match TRBD1. V lost 3 bases and J lost 4; bases outside the gene matches: 2. The germline V gene encodes CDR1 MDHEN and CDR2 SYDVKM. CDR3 length: 14 amino acids.

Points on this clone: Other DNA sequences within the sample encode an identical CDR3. CDR3 region: CAISSSYEQYF. The DNA of the CDR3 is TGTGCCATCAGTAGCTCCTACGAGCAGTACTTC. The gene calls are TRBV10-3 and TRBJ2-7; the D is unclear. The CDR3 covers 11 residues. The germline gives CDR1 ENHRY, CDR2 SYGVKD. Trimming took off 5 bases at V and 0 bases at J, with 2 bases between the two ends.

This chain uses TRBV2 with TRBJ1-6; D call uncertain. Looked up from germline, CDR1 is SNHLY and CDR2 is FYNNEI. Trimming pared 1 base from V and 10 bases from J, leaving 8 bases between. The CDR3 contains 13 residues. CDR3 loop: CASSEVTYSPLHF. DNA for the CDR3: TGTGCCAGCAGTGAAGTGACCTACTCACCCCTCCACTTT. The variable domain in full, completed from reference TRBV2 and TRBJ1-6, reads EPEVTQTPSHQVTQMGQEVILRCVPISNHLYFYWYRQILGQKVEFLVSFYNNEISEKSEIFDDQFSVERPDGSNFTLKIRSTKLEDSAMYFCASSEVTYSPLHFGNGTRLTVT.

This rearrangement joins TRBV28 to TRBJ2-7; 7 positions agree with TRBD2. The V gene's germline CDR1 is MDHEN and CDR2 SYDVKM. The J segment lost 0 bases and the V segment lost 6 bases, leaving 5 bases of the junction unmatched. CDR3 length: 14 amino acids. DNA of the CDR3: TGTGCCAGCAGCCCGCGGGAGTTCTCCTACGAGCAGTACTTC. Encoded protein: CASSPREFSYEQYF.

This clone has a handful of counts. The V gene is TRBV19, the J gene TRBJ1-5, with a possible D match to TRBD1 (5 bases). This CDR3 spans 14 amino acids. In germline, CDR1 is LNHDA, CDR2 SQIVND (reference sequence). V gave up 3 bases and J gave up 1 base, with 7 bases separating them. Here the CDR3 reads CASSMWGSNQPQHF. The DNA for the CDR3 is TGTGCCAGTAGTATGTGGGGGAGCAATCAGCCCCAGCATTTT. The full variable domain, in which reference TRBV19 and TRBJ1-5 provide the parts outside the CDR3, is DGGITQSPKYLFRKEGQNVTLSCEQNLNHDAMYWYRQDPGQGLRLIYYSQIVNDFQKGDIAEGYSVSREKKESFPLTVTSAQKNPTAFYLCASSMWGSNQPQHFGDGTRLSIL.

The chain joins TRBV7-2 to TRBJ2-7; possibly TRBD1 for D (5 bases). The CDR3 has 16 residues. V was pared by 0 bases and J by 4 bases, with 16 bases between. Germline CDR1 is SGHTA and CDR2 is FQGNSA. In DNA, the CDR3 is TGTGCCAGCAGCTTAGCGTCTCAAGGGGTGGGATACGAGCAGTACTTC. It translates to CASSLASQGVGYEQYF.

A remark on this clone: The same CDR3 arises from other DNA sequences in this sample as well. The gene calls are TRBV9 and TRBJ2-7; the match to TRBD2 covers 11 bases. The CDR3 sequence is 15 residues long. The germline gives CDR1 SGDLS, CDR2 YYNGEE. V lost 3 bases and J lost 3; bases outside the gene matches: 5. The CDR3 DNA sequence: TGTGCCAGCAGCGCTGGTAGCGGGAGGGTCTACGAGCAGTACTTC. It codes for CASSAGSGRVYEQYF.

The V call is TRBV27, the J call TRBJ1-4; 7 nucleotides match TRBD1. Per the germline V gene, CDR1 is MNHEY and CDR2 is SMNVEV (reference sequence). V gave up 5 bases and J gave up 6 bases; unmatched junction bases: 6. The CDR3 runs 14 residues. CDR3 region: CASSLRGPDEKLFF. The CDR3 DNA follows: TGTGCCAGCAGTCTAAGGGGGCCGGATGAAAAACTGTTTTTT.

The CDR3 reads CASSVARVGGELFF. The DNA for the CDR3 is TGTGCCAGCAGCGTAGCCAGGGTGGGCGGGGAGCTGTTTTTT. The chain links TRBV9 to TRBJ2-2; perhaps TRBD1 as D (5 bases). Trimming took off 0 bases at V and 7 bases at J, with 10 bases between the two ends. Germline values: CDR1 SGDLS, CDR2 YYNGEE. The CDR3 is 14 residues long.

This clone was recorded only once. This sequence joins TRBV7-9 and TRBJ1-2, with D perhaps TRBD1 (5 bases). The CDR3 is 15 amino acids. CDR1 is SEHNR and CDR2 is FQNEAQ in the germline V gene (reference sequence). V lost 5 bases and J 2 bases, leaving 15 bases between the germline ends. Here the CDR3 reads CASSLGAGQNYGYTF. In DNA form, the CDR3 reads TGTGCCAGCAGCCTAGGGGCAGGGCAAAACTATGGCTACACCTTC.

The CDR3, as DNA: TGTGCCAGCAGCTTACGTCCCGGGACTAGCGGGAGAGATGGGTACGAGCAGTACTTC. Its protein is CASSLRPGTSGRDGYEQYF. The gene calls are TRBV5-5 and TRBJ2-7; 14 nucleotides match TRBD2. Trimming took 2 bases from V and 4 from J; bases not matched to a gene: 14. This CDR3 comprises 19 residues. Germline V gives CDR1 SGHKS, CDR2 YYEKEE (reference sequence).

This CDR3 reads CASSLAAEQYF. The CDR3 DNA reads TGTGCCAGCAGCTTGGCTGCCGAGCAGTACTTC. The gene calls are TRBV7-9 and TRBJ2-7, with D unresolved. The CDR3 consists of 11 residues. V dropped 3 bases and J dropped 6 bases, with 6 bases sitting between them. Germline loops: CDR1 SEHNR, CDR2 FQNEAQ (reference sequence).

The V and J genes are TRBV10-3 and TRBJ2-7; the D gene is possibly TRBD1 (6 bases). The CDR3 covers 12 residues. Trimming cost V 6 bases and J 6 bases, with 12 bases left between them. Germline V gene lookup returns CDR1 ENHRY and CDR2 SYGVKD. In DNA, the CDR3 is TGTGCCATCAGACAGGGATCGGGCGAGCAGTACTTC. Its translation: CAIRQGSGEQYF.

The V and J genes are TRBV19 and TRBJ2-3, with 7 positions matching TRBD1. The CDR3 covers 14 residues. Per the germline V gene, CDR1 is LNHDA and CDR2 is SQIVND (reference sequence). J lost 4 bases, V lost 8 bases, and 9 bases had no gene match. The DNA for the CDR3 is TGTGCCAGTCAAGACAGGGCAGGCCCAGATACGCAGTATTTT. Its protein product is CASQDRAGPDTQYF.

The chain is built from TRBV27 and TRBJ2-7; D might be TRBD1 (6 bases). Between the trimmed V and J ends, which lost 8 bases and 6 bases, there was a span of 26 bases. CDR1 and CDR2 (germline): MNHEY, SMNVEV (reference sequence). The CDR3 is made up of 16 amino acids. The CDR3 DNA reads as TGTGCCAGCGGATACAGGGCCCCCTCTAAAGTGGGCGAGCAGTACTTC. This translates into CASGYRAPSKVGEQYF.

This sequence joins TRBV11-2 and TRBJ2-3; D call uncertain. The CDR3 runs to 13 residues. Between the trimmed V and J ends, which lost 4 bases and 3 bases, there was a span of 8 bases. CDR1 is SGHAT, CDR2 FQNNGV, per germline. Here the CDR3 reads CASSSKRTDTQYF. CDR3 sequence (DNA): TGTGCCAGCAGCTCTAAAAGGACAGATACGCAGTATTTT.

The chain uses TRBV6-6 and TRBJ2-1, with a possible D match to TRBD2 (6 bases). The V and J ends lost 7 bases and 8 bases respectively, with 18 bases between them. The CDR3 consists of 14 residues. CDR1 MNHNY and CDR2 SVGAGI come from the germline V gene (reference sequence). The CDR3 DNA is TGTGCCAGCACCTCGGGTGCTAGCGTTTATGAGCAGTTCTTC. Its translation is CASTSGASVYEQFF.

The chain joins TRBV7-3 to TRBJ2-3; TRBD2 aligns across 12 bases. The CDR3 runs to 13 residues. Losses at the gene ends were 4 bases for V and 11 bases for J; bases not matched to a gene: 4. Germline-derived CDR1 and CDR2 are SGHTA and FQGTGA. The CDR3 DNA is TGTGCCAGCAGCTACGGACTAGCGGGAATGCAGTATTTT. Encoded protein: CASSYGLAGMQYF.

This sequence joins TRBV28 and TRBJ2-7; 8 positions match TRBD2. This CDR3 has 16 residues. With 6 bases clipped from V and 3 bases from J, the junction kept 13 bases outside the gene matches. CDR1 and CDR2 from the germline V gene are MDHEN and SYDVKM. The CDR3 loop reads CASRTSPGLDFYEQYF. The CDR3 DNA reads TGTGCCAGCAGAACCAGTCCGGGACTAGACTTCTACGAGCAGTACTTC.

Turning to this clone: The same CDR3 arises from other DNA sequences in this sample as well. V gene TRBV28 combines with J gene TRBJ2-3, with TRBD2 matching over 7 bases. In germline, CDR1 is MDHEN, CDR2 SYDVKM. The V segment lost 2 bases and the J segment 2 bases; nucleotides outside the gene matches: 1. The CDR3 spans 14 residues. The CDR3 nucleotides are TGTGCCAGCAGTTTAGCGGGGGACACAGATACGCAGTATTTT. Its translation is CASSLAGDTDTQYF.

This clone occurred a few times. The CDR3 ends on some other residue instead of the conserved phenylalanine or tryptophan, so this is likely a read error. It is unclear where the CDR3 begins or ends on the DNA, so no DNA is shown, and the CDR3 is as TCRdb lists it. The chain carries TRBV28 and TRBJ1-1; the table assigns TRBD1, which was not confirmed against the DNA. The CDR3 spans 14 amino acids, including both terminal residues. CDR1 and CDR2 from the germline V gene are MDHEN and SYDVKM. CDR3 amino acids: CASSEYRDRGPLLV.

CDR3 in DNA: TGTGCCAGCAGTTTTGCCAGCACTTATGGCTACACCTTC. Protein: CASSFASTYGYTF. The chain has TRBV27 and TRBJ1-2; the D is unclear. Germline lookup yields CDR1 MNHEY and CDR2 SMNVEV (reference sequence). This CDR3 has 13 amino acids. The germline V and J ends were trimmed by 3 bases and 5 bases, with 10 bases remaining between them.

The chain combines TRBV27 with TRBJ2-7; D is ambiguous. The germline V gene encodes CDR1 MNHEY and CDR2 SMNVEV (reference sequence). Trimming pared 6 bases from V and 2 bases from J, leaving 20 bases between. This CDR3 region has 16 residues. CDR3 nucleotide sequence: TGTGCCAGCAGCATCAAAGGAGACCGACTCGCCTACGAGCAGTACTTC. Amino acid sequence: CASSIKGDRLAYEQYF.

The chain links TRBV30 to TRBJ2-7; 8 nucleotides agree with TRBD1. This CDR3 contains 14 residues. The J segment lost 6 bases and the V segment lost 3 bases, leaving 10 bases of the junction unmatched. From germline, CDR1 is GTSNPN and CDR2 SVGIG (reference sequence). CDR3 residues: CAWRSGTGATEQYF. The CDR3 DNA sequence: TGTGCCTGGAGATCTGGGACAGGTGCTACCGAGCAGTACTTC.